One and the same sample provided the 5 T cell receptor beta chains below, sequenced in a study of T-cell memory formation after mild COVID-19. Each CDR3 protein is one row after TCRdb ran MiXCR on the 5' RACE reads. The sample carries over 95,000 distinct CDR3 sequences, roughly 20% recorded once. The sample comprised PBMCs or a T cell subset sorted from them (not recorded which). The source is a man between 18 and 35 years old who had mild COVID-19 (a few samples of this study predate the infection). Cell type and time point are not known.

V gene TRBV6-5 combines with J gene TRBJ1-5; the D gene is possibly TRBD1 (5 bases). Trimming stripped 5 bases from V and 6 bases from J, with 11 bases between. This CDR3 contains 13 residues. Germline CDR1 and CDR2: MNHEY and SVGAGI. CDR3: CASSHGGGQPQHF. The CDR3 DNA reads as TGTGCCAGCAGTCATGGGGGGGGTCAGCCCCAGCATTTT.

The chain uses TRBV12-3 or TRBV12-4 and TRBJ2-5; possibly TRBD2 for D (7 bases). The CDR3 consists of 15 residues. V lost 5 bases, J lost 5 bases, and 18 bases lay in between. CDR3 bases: TGTGCCAGCAGTGGGGGCGGCGGGGGATCGGAGACCCAGTACTTC. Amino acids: CASSGGGGGSETQYF.

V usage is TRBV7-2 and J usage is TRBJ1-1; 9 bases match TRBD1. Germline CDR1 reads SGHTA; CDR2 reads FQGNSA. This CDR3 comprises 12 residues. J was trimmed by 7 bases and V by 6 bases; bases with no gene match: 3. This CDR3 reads CASRTGGIEAFF. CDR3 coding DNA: TGTGCCAGCAGAACAGGGGGCATTGAAGCTTTCTTT. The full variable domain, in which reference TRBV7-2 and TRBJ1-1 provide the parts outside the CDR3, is GAGVSQSPSNKVTEKGKDVELRCDPISGHTALYWYRQSLGQGLEFLIYFQGNSAPDKSGLPSDRFSAERTGGSVSTLTIQRTQQEDSAVYLCASRTGGIEAFFGQGTRLTVV.

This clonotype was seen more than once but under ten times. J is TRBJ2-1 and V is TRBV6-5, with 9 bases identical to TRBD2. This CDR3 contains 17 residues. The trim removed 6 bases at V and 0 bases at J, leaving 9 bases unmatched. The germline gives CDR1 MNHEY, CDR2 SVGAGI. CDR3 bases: TGTGCCAGCAGCTACCGAGCGGGGGGATACTCCTACAATGAGCAGTTCTTC. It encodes CASSYRAGGYSYNEQFF.

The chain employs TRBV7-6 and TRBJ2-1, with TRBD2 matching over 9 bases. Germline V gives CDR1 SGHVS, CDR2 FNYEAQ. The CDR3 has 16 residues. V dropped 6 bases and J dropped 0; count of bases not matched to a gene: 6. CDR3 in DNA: TGTGCCAGCAGACCTCTAGCGGGGTACTCCTACAATGAGCAGTTCTTC. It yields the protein CASRPLAGYSYNEQFF. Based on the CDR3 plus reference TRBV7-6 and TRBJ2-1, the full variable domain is GAGVSQSPRYKVTKRGQDVALRCDPISGHVSLYWYRQALGQGPEFLTYFNYEAQQDKSGLPNDRFSAERPEGSISTLTIQRTEQRDSAMYRCASRPLAGYSYNEQFFGPGTRLTVL.